A selection of T cell receptor beta chains follows, all from one sample in a study of blood T cell repertoires in COVID-19. The repertoire was sequenced with immunoSEQ multiplex PCR; TCRdb's copy has only in-frame clones and lacks some. The repertoire includes about 300,000 clones, more than 75% of them detected once, and roughly 4% sits in the top ten. Material for sequencing was PBMCs or T cells enriched from blood (not recorded which). These receptors were taken from a man in his thirties or forties who had recovered from COVID-19. Both conserved end residues are part of each CDR3. The D gene is left open where the match is weak. Not every row has a clone size; where given, it reads once, few, many or a size class.

TRBJ1-6 | - | TRBV12-5 | - | CASGDGAGNFYSPLHF | TGTGCTAGTGGCGATGGGGCAGGGAATTTTTATTCACCCCTCCACTTT
TRBJ1-1 | - | TRBV10-3 | - | CAISGGSHTEAFF | TGTGCCATCAGTGGAGGGAGCCACACTGAAGCTTTCTTT
TRBJ2-3 | TRBD2 | TRBV6-5 | - | CASSLSGVSTDTQYF | TGTGCCAGCAGTCTCAGCGGGGTTAGCACAGATACGCAGTATTTT
TRBJ1-2 | TRBD1 | TRBV5-4 | - | CASSFGRTGFGYTF | TGTGCCAGCAGCTTCGGCCGGACAGGGTTTGGCTACACCTTC
TRBJ2-7 | - | TRBV6-5 | - | CASLAYRGRDEQYF | TGTGCCAGCCTAGCGTACAGGGGAAGGGACGAGCAGTACTTC
TRBJ1-5 | TRBD1 | TRBV6-4 | - | CASSEGQGAQPQHF | TGTGCCAGCAGTGAAGGACAGGGGGCTCAGCCCCAGCATTTT
TRBJ2-7 | TRBD1 | TRBV6-5 | - | CASRDQQGAQEQYF | TGTGCCAGCAGAGACCAACAGGGGGCGCAGGAGCAGTACTTC
TRBJ2-7 | - | TRBV6-4 | once | CASSDSGGDEQYF | TGTGCCAGCAGTGACTCGGGCGGGGATGAGCAGTACTTC
TRBJ2-7 | TRBD1 | TRBV7-6 | - | CASSDRQGAAGEQYF | TGTGCCAGCAGCGACCGACAGGGGGCAGCGGGCGAGCAGTACTTC
TRBJ1-1 | - | TRBV5-1 | - | CASSSNQGNTEAFF | TGCGCCAGCAGCTCCAATCAGGGGAACACTGAAGCTTTCTTT
TRBJ1-2 | TRBD1 | TRBV27 | once | CASSRTGGSYGYTF | TGTGCCAGCAGCCGGACAGGGGGATCCTATGGCTACACCTTC
TRBJ1-4 | TRBD1 | TRBV6-5 | - | CASSWGQNNEKLFF | TGTGCCAGCAGCTGGGGACAGAATAATGAAAAACTGTTTTTT
TRBJ1-5 | - | TRBV19 | once | CASRRIGQPQHF | TGTGCCAGTCGGAGAATCGGCCAGCCCCAGCATTTT
TRBJ2-3 | TRBD1 | TRBV7-9 | - | CASSRRSGTAFSTDTQYF | TGTGCCAGCAGCCGACGCTCTGGGACAGCCTTTAGCACAGATACGCAGTATTTT
TRBJ1-5 | - | TRBV28 | - | CASSPPGGRRQPQHF | TGTGCCAGCAGTCCTCCGGGGGGGCGTCGCCAGCCCCAGCATTTT
TRBJ1-4 | TRBD1 | TRBV6-5 | once | CASTRQGGEKLFF | TGTGCCAGCACCCGACAGGGAGGTGAAAAACTGTTTTTT
TRBJ1-6 | - | TRBV6-5 | - | CASSPPTGSDSPLHF | TGTGCCAGCAGCCCCCCGACGGGGAGTGATTCACCCCTCCACTTT
TRBJ1-4 | TRBD1 | TRBV7-2 | - | CASSLGRQGIEKLFF | TGTGCCAGCAGCTTAGGGCGACAGGGGATTGAAAAACTGTTTTTT
TRBJ2-5 | TRBD2 | TRBV2 | - | CASSDAGAQYF | TGTGCCAGCAGTGATGCGGGGGCCCAGTACTTC
TRBJ2-2 | TRBD2 | TRBV30 | - | CAWSVGAGENTGELFF | TGTGCCTGGAGTGTGGGTGCGGGGGAAAACACCGGGGAGCTGTTTTTT
TRBJ2-2 | TRBD2 | TRBV4-2 | once | CASSQDPAGGPSTGELFF | TGTGCCAGCAGCCAAGATCCAGCGGGGGGCCCCAGCACCGGGGAGCTGTTTTTT
TRBJ2-1 | - | TRBV11-2 | - | CASSPERSSYNEQFF | TGTGCCAGCAGCCCTGAGAGGAGCTCCTACAATGAGCAGTTCTTC
TRBJ2-7 | - | TRBV2 | - | CASSVDMGLPEQYF | TGTGCCAGCAGTGTTGACATGGGACTCCCCGAGCAGTACTTC
TRBJ2-5 | - | TRBV2 | - | CASSEARDGLAGETQYF | TGTGCCAGCAGTGAAGCGCGGGACGGTCTAGCAGGAGAGACCCAGTACTTC
TRBJ2-5 | TRBD1 | TRBV19 | - | CASSRDRVLNQETQYF | TGTGCCAGTAGTAGGGACAGGGTTTTGAACCAAGAGACCCAGTACTTC
TRBJ1-4 | TRBD1 | TRBV15 | - | CATSRGVGTGDEKLFF | TGTGCCACCAGCAGAGGGGTGGGGACAGGCGATGAAAAACTGTTTTTT
TRBJ2-7 | - | TRBV30 | once | CAWSGPGTYEQYF | TGTGCCTGGAGTGGGCCGGGAACCTACGAGCAGTACTTC
TRBJ1-1 | TRBD1 | TRBV23-1 | - | CASSQVGGGPEAFF | TGCGCCAGCAGTCAGGTTGGAGGGGGCCCTGAAGCTTTCTTT
TRBJ2-1 | - | TRBV19 | - | CASKGGYNEQFF | TGTGCCAGTAAGGGAGGCTACAATGAGCAGTTCTTC
TRBJ1-4 | - | TRBV25-1 | - | CASSESRGPNEKLFF | TGTGCCAGCAGTGAATCCAGGGGTCCTAATGAAAAACTGTTTTTT
TRBJ1-5 | - | TRBV28 | many | CASRTYGAQPQHF | TGTGCCAGCAGGACATATGGGGCTCAGCCCCAGCATTTT
TRBJ1-2 | - | TRBV27 | - | CASSPSTGSYGYTF | TGTGCCAGCAGTCCCTCTACAGGGTCCTATGGCTACACCTTC
TRBJ2-3 | TRBD1 | TRBV5-1 | - | CASSLPPGTGATDTQYF | TGCGCCAGCAGCTTACCACCCGGGACAGGGGCCACAGATACGCAGTATTTT